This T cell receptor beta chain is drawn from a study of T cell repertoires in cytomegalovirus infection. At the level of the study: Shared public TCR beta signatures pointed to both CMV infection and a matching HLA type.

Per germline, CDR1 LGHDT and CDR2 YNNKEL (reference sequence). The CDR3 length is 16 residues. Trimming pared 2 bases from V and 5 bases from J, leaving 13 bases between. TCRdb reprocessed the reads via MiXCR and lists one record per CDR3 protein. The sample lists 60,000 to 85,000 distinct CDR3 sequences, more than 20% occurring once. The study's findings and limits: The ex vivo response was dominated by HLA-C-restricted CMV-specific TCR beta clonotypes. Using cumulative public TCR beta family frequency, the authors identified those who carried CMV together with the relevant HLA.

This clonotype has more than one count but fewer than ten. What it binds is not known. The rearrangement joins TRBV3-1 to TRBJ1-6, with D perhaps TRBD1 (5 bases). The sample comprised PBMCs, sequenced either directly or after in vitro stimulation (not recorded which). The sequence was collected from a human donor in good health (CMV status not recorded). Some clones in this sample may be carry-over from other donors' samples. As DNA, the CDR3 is TGTGCCAGCAGCCAACGGCAGGGCTCGGATAATTCACCCCTCCACTTT. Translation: CASSQRQGSDNSPLHF.